This T cell receptor beta chain derives from a study of OX40 agonist ivuxolimab in advanced cancers. Regarding the research as a whole: The costimulatory receptor OX40 (CD134) was targeted by ivuxolimab, a fully human IgG2 agonistic monoclonal antibody. Intravenous ivuxolimab was administered to patients every 2 weeks at six dose levels: 0.01, 0.1, 0.3, 1.5, 3 and 10 mg/kg. Of the approximately 54 patients in dose escalation, 19 had hepatocellular carcinoma, some 15 had melanoma, 9 had renal cell carcinoma and 9 had head and neck cancer. In the dose-escalation cohort, 70% to 90% of patients were male, and the mean age was 60 years with a range of roughly 20 to 85. Prior anti-PD-1, anti-PD-L1 or anti-CTLA-4 therapy was permitted, and checkpoint inhibitors had been received by approximately 39% of dose-escalation patients. Partial responses occurred in three dose-escalation patients: two with cutaneous melanoma and one with hepatocellular carcinoma. The point of sequencing TCRbeta in the periphery was to test whether ivuxolimab changed TCR sequence diversity and drove clonal T-cell expansion. The paper describes the monotherapy dose-escalation part (N of about 47 patients) of the phase I trial of ivuxolimab. Overall study outcomes, separate from this receptor: At doses of 0.1 to 3.0 mg/kg, clonal expansion of both CD4+ and CD8+ T cells in blood was seen between baseline and week 6. Partial responders in the 0.1-3.0 mg/kg groups had among the lowest normalized peripheral clonal expansion, especially among CD8+ T cells. The antigen specificity of the peripheral T cells that underwent clonal expansion was not determined. On average, CD8+ T cells showed more expanded clones than CD4+ T cells after ivuxolimab. Low levels of normalized T-cell clonal expansion were also seen in some patients who did not respond.

Note on this clone: Its antigen is currently not known. Base qualities are not provided; no much larger clone lies one nucleotide away.

To sequence the TCRbeta CDR3 region, genomic DNA was isolated from the sorted cells. TCRbeta CDR3 regions were sequenced using the immunoSEQ Assay. TCRdb's version of the immuneACCESS table is confined to in-frame rearrangements and falls short of the full clone set. An unresolved V gene accounts for under half of the shortfall where checked; the remainder is of unknown origin. For this sample the table gives over 25,000 clones, of which 70% to 85% were detected only once. The ten largest clones capture approximately 21% of the sample. The trial excluded patients who had a history of autoimmune disease or who were on systemic immunosuppression. In every dose cohort, peripheral blood was drawn for TCR sequencing at baseline, cycle 4 day 1, and cycle 7 day 1. Samples were obtained from an open-label, multicenter, first-in-human phase I dose-escalation trial of ivuxolimab. Adults with locally advanced or metastatic melanoma, renal cell, hepatocellular, or head and neck squamous cell carcinoma were enrolled in the trial. Before TCR sequencing, CD4+ T cells and CD8+ T cells were sorted from peripheral blood as separate populations.

V and J are truncated by 0 bases and 0 bases respectively, leaving an intervening sequence of 4 bases. The CDR3 has 14 amino acids, counting the end cysteine and phenylalanine. The kept DNA is CDR3 alone, 42 bases in frame from the first base. CDR1 and CDR2 are read off the germline V gene as SGHRS and YFSETQ. This material consisted of CD4+ or CD8+ T cells sorted from blood, taken in a trial of the OX40 agonist ivuxolimab. This sequence originates from an adult with an advanced solid tumor such as melanoma, head and neck, liver or kidney cancer. This chain is built from TRBV5-1 and TRBJ1-3, with no confident D gene call. The DNA sequence is given as TGCGCCAGCAGCTTGGACAGCTCTGGAAACACCATATATTTT. Translated, it gives CASSLDSSGNTIYF.